The clone carrying this TCR beta chain has more than one count but fewer than ten. These data come from a study of blood T cells in healthy people across ages. V lost 1 base, J lost 1 base, and 5 bases lay in between. Germline V lookup: CDR1 SGDLS, CDR2 YYNGEE. CDR3 size: 13 residues. The use of a sample-barcoded 5' primer and a J-beta primer mix characterized a second PCR of roughly 7 to 12 cycles. TCRdb called the 5' RACE reads again in MiXCR, with one record for every CDR3 protein. In the table there are hundreds of thousands of distinct CDR3 sequences, about 30% of which are singletons. The specimen was blood. The receptor was isolated from an elderly woman in good health. The genes are TRBV9 and TRBJ1-1; D gene ambiguous. The CDR3: CASSVTANTEAFF. As DNA, the CDR3 is TGTGCCAGCAGCGTAACAGCGAACACTGAAGCTTTCTTT. The complete variable domain, with remaining parts taken from reference TRBV9 and TRBJ1-1, reads DSGVTQTPKHLITATGQRVTLRCSPRSGDLSVYWYQQSLDQGLQFLIQYYNGEERAKGNILERFSAQQFPDLHSELNLSSLELGDSALYFCASSVTANTEAFFGQGTRLTVV.